This TCR beta chain was found in a study of T cell repertoires in cytomegalovirus infection (dated by TCRdb to the late 2010s). Study-level background: The peptide stimulations were aimed at well-studied HLA-B-restricted epitopes as well as recently identified HLA-C-restricted CMV epitopes, whose presentation resists viral immunomodulation. The HLA type of each donor mattered for the analysis, because public TCR beta signatures pointed to carriage of CMV infection along with the matching HLA type.

According to the study, the label for this sample's treatment or condition signals: in vitro stimulation with specific CMV peptide epitopes to enrich CMV-specific T cells. Study-wide findings and limitations: In both this cohort and an independent roughly 360-donor cohort, the cumulative frequency of public TCR beta family members distinguished carriers of CMV infection plus the relevant HLA type. The ex vivo response was dominated by HLA-C-restricted CMV-specific TCR beta clonotypes, which also provided the single most frequent clonotype in two of eight donors.

The germline V gene gives CDR1 as SGHRS and CDR2 as YFSETQ. The cysteine opens and the phenylalanine closes a CDR3 of 13 amino acids. The read is trimmed to its CDR3 DNA, 39 bases read in frame from base 1. Trimming accounts for 7 bases at V and 5 bases at J, while the number of junction bases matched to no gene is 6. TCRdb shows the sequencer as Illumina HiSeq 1500. Using fastp at Q25 and MiXCR, TCRdb reprocessed the public reads and kept productive beta chains. Rows with one shared CDR3 protein collapse into an entry with the most common genes and DNA. The sample table contains 550,000 to 700,000 distinct CDR3 sequences; only one count was recorded for about 39% of them. The ten largest clones represent about half of the sample. This clonotype was counted between two and nine times. Its antigen target is currently unknown. Nothing much larger sits one base from this clone, and base qualities are not available.

The specimen comprised cultured PBMCs, sampled from culture after CMV antigen stimulation. In this chain, TRBV5-1 is recombined with TRBJ2-5, and 9 junction bases match TRBD1. The sequence came from a human donor in good health (CMV status not recorded). Some clones in this sample may be carry-over from other donors' samples. In nucleotide form, the sequence is TGCGCCAGCCGCCTCGACAGGGGGGAGACCCAGTACTTC. Its protein reads: CASRLDRGETQYF. Supplemented by the reference TRBV5-1 and TRBJ2-5 proteins around the CDR3, the complete variable domain is KAGVTQTPRYLIKTRGQQVTLSCSPISGHRSVSWYQQTPGQGLQFLFEYFSETQRNKGNFPGRFSGRQFSNSRSEMNVSTLELGDSALYLCASRLDRGETQYFGPGTRLLVL.